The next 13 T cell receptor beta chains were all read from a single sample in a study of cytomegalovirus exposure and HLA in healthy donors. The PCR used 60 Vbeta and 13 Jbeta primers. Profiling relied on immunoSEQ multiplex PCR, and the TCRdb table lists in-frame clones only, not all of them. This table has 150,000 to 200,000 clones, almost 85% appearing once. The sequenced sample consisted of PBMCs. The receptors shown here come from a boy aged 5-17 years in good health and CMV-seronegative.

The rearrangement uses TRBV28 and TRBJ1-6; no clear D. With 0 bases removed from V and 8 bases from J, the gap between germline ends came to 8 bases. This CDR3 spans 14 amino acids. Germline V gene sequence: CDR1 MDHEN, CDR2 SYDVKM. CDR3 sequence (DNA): TGTGCCAGCAGTTTATGGAGGACTTATTCACCCCTCCACTTT. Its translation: CASSLWRTYSPLHF.

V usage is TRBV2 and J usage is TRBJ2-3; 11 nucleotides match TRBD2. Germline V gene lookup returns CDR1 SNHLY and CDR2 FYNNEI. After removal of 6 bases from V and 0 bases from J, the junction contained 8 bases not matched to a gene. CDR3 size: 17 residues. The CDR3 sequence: CASSSLSGRASTDTQYF. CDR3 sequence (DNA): TGTGCCAGCAGCTCACTTAGCGGGAGGGCCAGCACAGATACGCAGTATTTT.

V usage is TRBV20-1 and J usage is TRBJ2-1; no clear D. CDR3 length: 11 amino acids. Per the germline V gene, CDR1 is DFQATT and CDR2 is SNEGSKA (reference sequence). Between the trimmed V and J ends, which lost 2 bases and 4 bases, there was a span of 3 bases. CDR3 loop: CSARRYNEQFF. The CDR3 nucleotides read TGCAGTGCTAGACGTTACAATGAGCAGTTCTTC.

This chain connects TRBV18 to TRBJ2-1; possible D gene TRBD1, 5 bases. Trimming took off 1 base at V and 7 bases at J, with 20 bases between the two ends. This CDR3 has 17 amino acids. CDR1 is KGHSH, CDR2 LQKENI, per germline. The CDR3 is CASSPRFFREVGNEQFF. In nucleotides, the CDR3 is TGTGCCAGCTCACCACGGTTTTTCAGGGAAGTGGGGAATGAGCAGTTCTTC. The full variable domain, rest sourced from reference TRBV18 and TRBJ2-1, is NAGVMQNPRHLVRRRGQEARLRCSPMKGHSHVYWYRQLPEEGLKFMVYLQKENIIDESGMPKERFSAEFPKEGPSILRIQQVVRGDSAAYFCASSPRFFREVGNEQFFGPGTRLTVL.

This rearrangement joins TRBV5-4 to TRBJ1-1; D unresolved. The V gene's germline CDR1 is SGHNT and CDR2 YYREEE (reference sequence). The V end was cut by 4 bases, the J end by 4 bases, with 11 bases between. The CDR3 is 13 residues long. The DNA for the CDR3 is TGTGCCAGCAGCCACCCCGCGGGCACTGAAGCTTTCTTT. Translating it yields CASSHPAGTEAFF.

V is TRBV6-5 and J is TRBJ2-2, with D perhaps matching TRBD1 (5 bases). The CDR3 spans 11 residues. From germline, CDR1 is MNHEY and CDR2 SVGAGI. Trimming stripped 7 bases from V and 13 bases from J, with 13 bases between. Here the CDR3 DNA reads TGTGCCAGCAAAGGGGCAGAAAGGCTGTTTTTT. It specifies CASKGAERLFF.

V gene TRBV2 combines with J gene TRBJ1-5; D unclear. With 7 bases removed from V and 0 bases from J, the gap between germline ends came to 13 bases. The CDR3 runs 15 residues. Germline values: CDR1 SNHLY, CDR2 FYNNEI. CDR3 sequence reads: CASTGERGSNQPQHF. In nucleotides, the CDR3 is TGTGCCAGCACCGGAGAACGGGGTAGCAATCAGCCCCAGCATTTT. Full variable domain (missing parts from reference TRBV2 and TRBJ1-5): EPEVTQTPSHQVTQMGQEVILRCVPISNHLYFYWYRQILGQKVEFLVSFYNNEISEKSEIFDDQFSVERPDGSNFTLKIRSTKLEDSAMYFCASTGERGSNQPQHFGDGTRLSIL.

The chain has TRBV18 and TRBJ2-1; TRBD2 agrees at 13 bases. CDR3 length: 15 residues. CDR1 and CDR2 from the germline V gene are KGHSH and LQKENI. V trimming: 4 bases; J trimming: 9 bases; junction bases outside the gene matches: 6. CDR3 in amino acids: CASSQPGLAGSEQFF. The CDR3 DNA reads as TGTGCCAGCTCACAGCCGGGACTAGCGGGGTCTGAGCAGTTCTTC.

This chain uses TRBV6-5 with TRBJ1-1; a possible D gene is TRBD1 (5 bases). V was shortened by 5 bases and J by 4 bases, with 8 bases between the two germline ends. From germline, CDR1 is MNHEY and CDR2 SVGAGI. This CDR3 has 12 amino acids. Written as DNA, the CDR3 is TGTGCCAGCAGTAGGGGAGGCACTGAAGCTTTCTTT. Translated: CASSRGGTEAFF.

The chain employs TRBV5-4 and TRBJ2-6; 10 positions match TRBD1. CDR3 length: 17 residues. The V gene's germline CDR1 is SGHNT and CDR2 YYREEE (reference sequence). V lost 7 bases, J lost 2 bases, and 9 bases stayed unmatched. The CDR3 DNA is TGTGCCAGCGCGAGGGGGACAGGGGTGCCTGGGGCCAACGTCCTGACTTTC. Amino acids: CASARGTGVPGANVLTF.

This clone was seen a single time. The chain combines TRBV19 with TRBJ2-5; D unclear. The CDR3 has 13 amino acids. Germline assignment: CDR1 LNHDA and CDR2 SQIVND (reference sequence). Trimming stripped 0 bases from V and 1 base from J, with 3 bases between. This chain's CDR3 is CASSIDLQETQYF. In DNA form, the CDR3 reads TGTGCCAGTAGTATAGACCTCCAAGAGACCCAGTACTTC.

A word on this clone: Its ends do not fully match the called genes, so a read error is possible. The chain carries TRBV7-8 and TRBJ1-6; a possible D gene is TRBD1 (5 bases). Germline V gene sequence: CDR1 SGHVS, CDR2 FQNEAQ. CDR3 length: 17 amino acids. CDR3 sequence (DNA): TGTGCCAGCAGCCCTTCGGGAGGGGCGCGAAATAATCCACCCCTCCACTTT. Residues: CASSPSGGARNNPPLHF.

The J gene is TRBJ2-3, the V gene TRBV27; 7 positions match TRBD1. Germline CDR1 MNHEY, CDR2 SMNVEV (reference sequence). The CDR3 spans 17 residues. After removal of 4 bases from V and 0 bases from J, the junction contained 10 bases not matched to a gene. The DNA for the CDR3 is TGTGCCAGCAGTTCAGGACAGGTCGAACCTAGCACAGATACGCAGTATTTT. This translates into CASSSGQVEPSTDTQYF.